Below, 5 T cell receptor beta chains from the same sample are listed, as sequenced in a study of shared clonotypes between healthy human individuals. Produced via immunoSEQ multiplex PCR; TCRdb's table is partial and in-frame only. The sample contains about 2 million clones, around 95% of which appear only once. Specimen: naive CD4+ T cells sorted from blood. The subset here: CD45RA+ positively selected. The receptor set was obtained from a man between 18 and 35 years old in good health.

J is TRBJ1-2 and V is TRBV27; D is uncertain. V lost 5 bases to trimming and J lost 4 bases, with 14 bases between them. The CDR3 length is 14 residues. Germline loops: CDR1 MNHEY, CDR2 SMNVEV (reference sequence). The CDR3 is CASSPQGTVYGYTF. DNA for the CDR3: TGTGCCAGCAGTCCCCAAGGAACAGTCTATGGCTACACCTTC.

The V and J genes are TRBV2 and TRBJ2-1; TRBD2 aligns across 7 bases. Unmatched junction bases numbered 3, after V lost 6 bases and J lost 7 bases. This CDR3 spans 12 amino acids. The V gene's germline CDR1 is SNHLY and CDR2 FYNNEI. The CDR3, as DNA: TGTGCCAGCAGGGAGGGAGGGAATGAGCAGTTCTTC. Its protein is CASREGGNEQFF.

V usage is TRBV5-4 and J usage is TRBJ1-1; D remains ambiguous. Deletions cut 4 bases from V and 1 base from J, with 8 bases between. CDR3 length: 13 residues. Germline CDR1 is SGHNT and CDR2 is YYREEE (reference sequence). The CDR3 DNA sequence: TGTGCCAGCAGCCATGATACGAACACTGAAGCTTTCTTT. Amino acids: CASSHDTNTEAFF.

DNA for the CDR3: TGTGCCTGGAAGAACAGGGGGGGAACTAATGAAAAACTGTTTTTT. Residues: CAWKNRGGTNEKLFF. V gene TRBV30 combines with J gene TRBJ1-4, with 8 bases fitting TRBD1. This CDR3 is 15 amino acids long. Unmatched junction bases numbered 5, after V lost 4 bases and J lost 1 base. CDR1 is GTSNPN and CDR2 is SVGIG in the germline V gene (reference sequence).

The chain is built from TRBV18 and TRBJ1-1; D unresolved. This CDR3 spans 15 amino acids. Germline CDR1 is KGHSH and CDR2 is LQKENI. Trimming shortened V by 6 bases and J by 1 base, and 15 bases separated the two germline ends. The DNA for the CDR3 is TGTGCCAGCTCCTTTTCGGGCATTGGGAACACTGAAGCTTTCTTT. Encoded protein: CASSFSGIGNTEAFF.